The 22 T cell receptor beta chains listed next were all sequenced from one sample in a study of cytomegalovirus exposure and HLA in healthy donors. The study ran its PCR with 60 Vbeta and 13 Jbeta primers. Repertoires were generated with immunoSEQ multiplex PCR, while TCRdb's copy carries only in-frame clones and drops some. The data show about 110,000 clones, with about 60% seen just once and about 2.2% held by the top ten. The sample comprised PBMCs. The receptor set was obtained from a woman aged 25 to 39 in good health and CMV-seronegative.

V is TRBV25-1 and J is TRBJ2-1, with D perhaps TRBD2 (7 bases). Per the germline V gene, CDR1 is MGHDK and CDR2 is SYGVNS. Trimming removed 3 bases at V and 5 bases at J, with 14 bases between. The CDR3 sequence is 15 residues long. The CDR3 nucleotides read TGTGCCAGCAGTGAGGGGGGGGCTGGCCACAATGAGCAGTTCTTC. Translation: CASSEGGAGHNEQFF.

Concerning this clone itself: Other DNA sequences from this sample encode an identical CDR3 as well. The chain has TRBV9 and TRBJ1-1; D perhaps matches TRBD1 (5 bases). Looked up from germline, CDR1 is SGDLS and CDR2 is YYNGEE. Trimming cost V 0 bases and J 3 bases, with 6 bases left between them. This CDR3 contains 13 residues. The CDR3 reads CASSVEGDTEAFF. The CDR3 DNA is TGTGCCAGCAGCGTAGAAGGGGACACTGAAGCTTTCTTT.

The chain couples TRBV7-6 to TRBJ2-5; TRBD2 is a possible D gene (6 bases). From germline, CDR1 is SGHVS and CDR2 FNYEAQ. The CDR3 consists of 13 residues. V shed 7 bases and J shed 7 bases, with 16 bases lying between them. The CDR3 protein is CASTPDVGGTQYF. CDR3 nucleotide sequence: TGTGCCAGCACCCCCGATGTCGGGGGGACCCAGTACTTC.

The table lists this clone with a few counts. The chain's CDR3 is CAIRATGAAEKLFF. DNA of the CDR3: TGTGCCATCAGAGCTACAGGGGCGGCTGAAAAACTGTTTTTT. The chain uses TRBV10-3 and TRBJ1-4, with 7 bases that match TRBD1. The CDR3 spans 14 residues. Trimming removed 6 bases from V and 7 bases from J; junction bases left unmatched: 8. Germline CDR1 ENHRY, CDR2 SYGVKD.

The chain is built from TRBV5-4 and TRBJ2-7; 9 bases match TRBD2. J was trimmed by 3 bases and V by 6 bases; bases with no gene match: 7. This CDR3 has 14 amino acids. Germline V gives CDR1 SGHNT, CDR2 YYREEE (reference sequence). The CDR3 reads CASTQSGGFYEQYF. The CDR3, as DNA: TGTGCCAGCACCCAAAGCGGGGGGTTCTACGAGCAGTACTTC. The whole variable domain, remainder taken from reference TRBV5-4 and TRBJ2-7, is ETGVTQSPTHLIKTRGQQVTLRCSSQSGHNTVSWYQQALGQGPQFIFQYYREEENGRGNFPPRFSGLQFPNYSSELNVNALELDDSALYLCASTQSGGFYEQYFGPGTRLTVT.

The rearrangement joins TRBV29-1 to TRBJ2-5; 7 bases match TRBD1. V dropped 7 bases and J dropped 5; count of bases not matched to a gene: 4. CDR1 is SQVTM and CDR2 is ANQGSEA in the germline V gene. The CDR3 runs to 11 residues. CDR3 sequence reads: CSGQQGETQYF. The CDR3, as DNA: TGCAGCGGGCAACAGGGGGAGACCCAGTACTTC.

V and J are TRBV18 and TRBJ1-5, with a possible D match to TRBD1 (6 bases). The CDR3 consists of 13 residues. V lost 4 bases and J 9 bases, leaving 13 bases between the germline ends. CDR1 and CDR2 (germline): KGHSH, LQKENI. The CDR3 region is CASSLRDNRPQHF. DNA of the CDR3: TGTGCCAGCTCACTCCGGGACAACCGGCCCCAGCATTTT. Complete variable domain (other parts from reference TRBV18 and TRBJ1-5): NAGVMQNPRHLVRRRGQEARLRCSPMKGHSHVYWYRQLPEEGLKFMVYLQKENIIDESGMPKERFSAEFPKEGPSILRIQQVVRGDSAAYFCASSLRDNRPQHFGDGTRLSIL.

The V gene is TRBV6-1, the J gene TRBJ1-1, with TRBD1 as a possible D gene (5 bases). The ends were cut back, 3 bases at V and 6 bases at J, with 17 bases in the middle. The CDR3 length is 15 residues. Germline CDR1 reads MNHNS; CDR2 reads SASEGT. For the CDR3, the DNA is TGTGCCAGCAGTGATGGCGGGGGGTCCGCTGCTGAAGCTTTCTTT. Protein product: CASSDGGGSAAEAFF.

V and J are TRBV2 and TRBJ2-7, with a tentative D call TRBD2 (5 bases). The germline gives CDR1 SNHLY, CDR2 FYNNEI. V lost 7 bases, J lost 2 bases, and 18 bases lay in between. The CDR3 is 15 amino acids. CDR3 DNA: TGTGCCAGCAAAGGGTTGGGGAGCCGCGCCTACGAGCAGTACTTC. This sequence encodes CASKGLGSRAYEQYF.

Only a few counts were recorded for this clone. Written as DNA, the CDR3 is TGTGCCAGCATGTTCCGGGACTATGGCTACACCTTC. Protein: CASMFRDYGYTF. The chain uses TRBV2 and TRBJ1-2, with D unclear. This CDR3 comprises 12 residues. Germline V gene lookup returns CDR1 SNHLY and CDR2 FYNNEI. Trimming stripped 7 bases from V and 3 bases from J, with 9 bases between. Full variable domain (outside the CDR3, taken from reference TRBV2 and TRBJ1-2): EPEVTQTPSHQVTQMGQEVILRCVPISNHLYFYWYRQILGQKVEFLVSFYNNEISEKSEIFDDQFSVERPDGSNFTLKIRSTKLEDSAMYFCASMFRDYGYTFGSGTRLTVV.

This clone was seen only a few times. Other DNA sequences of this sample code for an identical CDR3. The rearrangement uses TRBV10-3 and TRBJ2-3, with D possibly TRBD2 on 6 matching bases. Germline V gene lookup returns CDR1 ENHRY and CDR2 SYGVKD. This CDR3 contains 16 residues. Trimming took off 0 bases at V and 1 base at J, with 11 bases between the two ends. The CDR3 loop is CAISESGGSGTDTQYF. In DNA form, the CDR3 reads TGTGCCATCAGTGAGTCAGGAGGGTCTGGCACAGATACGCAGTATTTT.

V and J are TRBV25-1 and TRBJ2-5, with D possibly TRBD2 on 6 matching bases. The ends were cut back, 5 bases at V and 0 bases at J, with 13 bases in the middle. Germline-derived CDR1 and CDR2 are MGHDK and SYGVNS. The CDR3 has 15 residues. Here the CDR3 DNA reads TGTGCCAGCAGTCCCCGGGACTGGTACCAAGAGACCCAGTACTTC. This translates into CASSPRDWYQETQYF.

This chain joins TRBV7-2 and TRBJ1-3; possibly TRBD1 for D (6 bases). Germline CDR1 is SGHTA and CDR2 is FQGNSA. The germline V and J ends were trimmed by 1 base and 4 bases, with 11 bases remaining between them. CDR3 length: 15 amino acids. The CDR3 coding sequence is TGTGCCAGCAGCTTAGGACCAGGGGCGGGAAACACCATATATTTT. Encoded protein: CASSLGPGAGNTIYF.

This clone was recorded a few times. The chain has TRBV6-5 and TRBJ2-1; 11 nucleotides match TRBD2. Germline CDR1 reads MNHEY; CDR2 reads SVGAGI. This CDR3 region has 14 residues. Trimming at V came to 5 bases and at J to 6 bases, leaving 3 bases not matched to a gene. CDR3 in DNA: TGTGCCAGCAGTGGACTAGCGGGTGGCAATGAGCAGTTCTTC. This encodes CASSGLAGGNEQFF.

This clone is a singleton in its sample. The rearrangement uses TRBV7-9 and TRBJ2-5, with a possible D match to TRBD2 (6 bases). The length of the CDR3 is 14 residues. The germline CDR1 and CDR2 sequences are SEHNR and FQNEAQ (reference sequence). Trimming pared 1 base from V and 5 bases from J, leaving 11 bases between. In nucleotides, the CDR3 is TGTGCCAGCAGCTTAGGAGGAGGGAGGGAGACCCAGTACTTC. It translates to CASSLGGGRETQYF.

The chain's CDR3 is CSAAAAGGNEQYF. CDR3 sequence (DNA): TGCAGCGCCGCTGCGGCAGGGGGCAACGAGCAGTACTTC. The chain links TRBV29-1 to TRBJ2-7; 8 bases line up with TRBD1. V was pared by 7 bases and J by 5 bases, with 10 bases of the junction left unmatched. Looked up from germline, CDR1 is SQVTM and CDR2 is ANQGSEA. CDR3 size: 13 residues.

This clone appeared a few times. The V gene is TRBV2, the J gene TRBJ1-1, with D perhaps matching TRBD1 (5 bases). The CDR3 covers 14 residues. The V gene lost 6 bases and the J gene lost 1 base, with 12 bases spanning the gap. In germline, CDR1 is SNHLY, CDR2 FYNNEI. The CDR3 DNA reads TGTGCCAGCAGCCCCCCGGGGGGGAACACTGAAGCTTTCTTT. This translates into CASSPPGGNTEAFF.

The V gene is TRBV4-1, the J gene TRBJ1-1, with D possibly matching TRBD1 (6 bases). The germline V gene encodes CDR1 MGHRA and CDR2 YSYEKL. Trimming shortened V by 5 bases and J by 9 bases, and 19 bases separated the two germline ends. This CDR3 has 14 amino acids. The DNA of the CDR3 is TGCGCCAGCAGCGCACCCGACAGGTATTGGAAAGCTTTCTTT. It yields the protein CASSAPDRYWKAFF.

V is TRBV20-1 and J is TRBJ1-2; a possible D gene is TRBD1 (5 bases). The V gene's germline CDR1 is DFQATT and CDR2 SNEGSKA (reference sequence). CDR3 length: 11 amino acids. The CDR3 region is CPKERGNGYTF. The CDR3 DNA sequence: TGCCCCAAGGAGCGGGGGAATGGCTACACCTTC.

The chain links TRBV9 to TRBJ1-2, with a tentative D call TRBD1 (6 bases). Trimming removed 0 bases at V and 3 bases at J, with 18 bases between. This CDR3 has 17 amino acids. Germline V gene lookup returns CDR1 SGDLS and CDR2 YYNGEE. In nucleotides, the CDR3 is TGTGCCAGCAGCGTAGAGATAAGACAGGAATCTTACTATGGCTACACCTTC. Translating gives CASSVEIRQESYYGYTF.

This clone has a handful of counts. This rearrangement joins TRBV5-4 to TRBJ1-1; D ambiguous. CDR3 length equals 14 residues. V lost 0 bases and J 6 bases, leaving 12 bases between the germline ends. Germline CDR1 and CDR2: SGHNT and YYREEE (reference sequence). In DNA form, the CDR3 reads TGTGCCAGCAGCTTGGAGAGACTGCCTCCTGAAGCTTTCTTT. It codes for CASSLERLPPEAFF. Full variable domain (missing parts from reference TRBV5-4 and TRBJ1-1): ETGVTQSPTHLIKTRGQQVTLRCSSQSGHNTVSWYQQALGQGPQFIFQYYREEENGRGNFPPRFSGLQFPNYSSELNVNALELDDSALYLCASSLERLPPEAFFGQGTRLTVV.

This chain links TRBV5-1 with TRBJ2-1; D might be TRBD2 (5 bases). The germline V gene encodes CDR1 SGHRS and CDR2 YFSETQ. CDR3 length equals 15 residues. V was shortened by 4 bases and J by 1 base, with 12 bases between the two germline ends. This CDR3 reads CASSQQSGSYNEQFF. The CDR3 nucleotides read TGCGCCAGCAGCCAACAAAGCGGTTCCTACAATGAGCAGTTCTTC.